This TCR beta chain was identified in a study of naive and memory T cell subsets. Overall study findings and caveats: Naive repertoires, especially CD8, held a few larger clonotypes, possibly memory cells re-expressing CD45RA. Over 95% of naive TCR sequences appeared only once after error correction, unlike memory subsets. Findings for naive and memory subsets could not be checked against ground truth.

Trimming left V 5 bases short and J 9 bases short, with 10 bases between. CDR1 is MNHEY and CDR2 is SMNVEV in the germline V gene (reference sequence). CDR3 length equals 12 residues. Both TRBC1 and TRBC2 were covered by a beta constant-region primer of two equimolar oligonucleotides. Ligated cDNA was amplified by four rounds of PCR with nested alpha and beta constant-region primers and SP2. MiXCR was run by TCRdb on the UMI-ligation and nested PCR reads, yielding one entry per CDR3 protein. The repertoire includes roughly 140,000 distinct CDR3 sequences, approximately 20% of them detected once, and about 0.63% sits in the top ten. Alpha and beta libraries were amplified separately from the second PCR onward. Cells stained for CD3, CD4, CD8, CD45RA, CD27 and viability were sorted into four CD45RA/CD27 subsets. Worth noting for this clonotype: Its antigen is currently unknown.

The TCR was taken from a human donor in good health. The chain links TRBV27 to TRBJ2-2, with D unclear. Sequencing input: naive CD8+ T cells from blood. The CDR3 DNA sequence: TGTGCCAGCAGTGCAGCACCTTGGGAGCTGTTTTTT. It yields the protein CASSAAPWELFF.